This T cell receptor (beta chain) was found in a study of blood T cell repertoires in COVID-19 (dated by TCRdb to about 2020). For the wider study: Collaborator samples came from the United States, Italy and Spain and covered acute and convalescent phases of COVID-19. The material from the prospective study consisted of cDNA or gDNA derived from T cells, B-cell-depleted T cells, or PBMCs. Deeply sampled blood TCRbeta repertoires from subjects exposed to, actively infected with, or recovered from COVID-19 were included in the dataset. A freely available public database, intended as a resource for researchers studying the immune response to SARS-CoV-2, is where the repertoires were released. The samples were drawn from the first 160 participants of the ongoing ImmuneRACE study and from 1,254 subjects provided by 6 global collaborators. Sample metadata almost always included a de-identified subject ID, COVID-19 status, age in years and sex. HLA class I and class II types, where available, came from metadata supplied by the sample provider rather than from assay-based typing.

The V end loses 2 bases and the J end loses 7 bases, and a stretch of 12 bases separates them. The germline V gene provides CDR1 KGHSH and CDR2 LQKENI. Spanning cysteine to phenylalanine, the CDR3 consists of 14 amino acids. The only DNA kept is the CDR3, 42 bases in frame from the first base. Results the study describes overall, beyond this receptor: The amount of clinical and demographic metadata varied by source and participant and was provided uncurated.

Enrolling through a virtual design, the prospective study's participants ranged in age from about 18 to 89 years and lived across some 22 United States geographic areas. In the prospective study, participants were assigned to cohorts based on the clinical history participants reported in a screening survey and a study questionnaire. For ImmuneRACE Cohort 3, a participant was defined as recovered based on two consecutive negative NP/OP PCR tests, clearance by a healthcare professional, or resolution of symptoms. In the prospective study, mobile phlebotomists collected whole blood, serum and a nasopharyngeal or oropharyngeal swab from each participant. Additional blood draws and questionnaires over a 2-month period could optionally be provided by prospective study participants. Prospective study blood samples were shipped either frozen or at room temperature before DNA extraction. On this clone itself: Its antigen is currently not known. Base-call qualities are not available, and no considerably larger clone is one nucleotide away.

The immunoSEQ Assay, a bias-controlled multiplex PCR, was used to amplify TCRbeta CDR3 regions from genomic DNA. Concerning the study's data processing: The number of nucleated cells in each sample was estimated by amplification of reference gene primers within the assay. To quantify the absolute abundance of each unique TCRbeta CDR3 rearrangement, sequence reads were collapsed and filtered. For each sample, productive Simpson clonality was calculated by taking the square root of Simpson's diversity index across productive rearrangements. What TCRdb holds here is the immuneACCESS table cut down to in-frame rearrangements. Part of the clones is not present; checked against another copy, under half of the missing clones reflect an unresolved V gene, and the others are unexplained. The DNA was the basis for D and trimming; V, J and clone size are from that table. For this sample there are around 470,000 clones; 90% appear just once. Of the sample, 0.6% is held by the ten largest clones.

The chain couples TRBV18 to TRBJ1-5, and TRBD1 may be the D gene, going by 6 matching bases. The clonotype comes from a man younger than 35 who had recovered from COVID-19. The sequenced sample was PBMCs or T cells enriched from blood (not recorded which). The sequenced DNA is TGTGCCAGCTCACCAGAACAGGGTCCCCAGCCCCAGCATTTT. The encoded protein is CASSPEQGPQPQHF. Outside the CDR3, residues come from the reference TRBV18 and TRBJ1-5 proteins, so the full variable domain is: NAGVMQNPRHLVRRRGQEARLRCSPMKGHSHVYWYRQLPEEGLKFMVYLQKENIIDESGMPKERFSAEFPKEGPSILRIQQVVRGDSAAYFCASSPEQGPQPQHFGDGTRLSIL.